This passage covers 15 T cell receptor beta chains from one sample sequenced in a study of blood T cell repertoires in COVID-19. TCRdb keeps only in-frame clones here, not all; method: immunoSEQ multiplex PCR. Of over 80,000 clones detected, approximately 90% appear once; the ten largest clones hold about 1.8%. Sequencing used peripheral blood. The receptors shown here come from a human donor with active COVID-19. The donor label of this sample is uncertain.

The chain carries TRBV27 and TRBJ2-1; 9 positions match TRBD2. V gave up 0 bases and J gave up 0 bases; unmatched junction bases: 3. This CDR3 has 17 amino acids. The germline V gene encodes CDR1 MNHEY and CDR2 SMNVEV (reference sequence). CDR3 region: CASSLSSSGGSYNEQFF. DNA of the CDR3: TGTGCCAGCAGTTTATCCAGTAGCGGGGGCTCCTACAATGAGCAGTTCTTC.

V is TRBV27 and J is TRBJ2-1, with 10 bases aligning to TRBD1. This CDR3 has 14 amino acids. CDR1 and CDR2 from the germline V gene are MNHEY and SMNVEV (reference sequence). Trimming at V came to 8 bases and at J to 3 bases, leaving 4 bases not matched to a gene. The DNA of the CDR3 is TGTGCCAGCGGCGGGACAGGGGTCTACAATGAGCAGTTCTTC. Its translation: CASGGTGVYNEQFF.

The chain uses TRBV7-2 and TRBJ1-4; 9 bases align to TRBD1. Germline V gene sequence: CDR1 SGHTA, CDR2 FQGNSA. V gave up 5 bases and J gave up 7 bases; unmatched junction bases: 8. This CDR3 is built from 15 residues. The CDR3 loop reads CASSPRQGGREKLFF. CDR3 DNA sequence: TGTGCCAGCAGCCCTCGACAGGGGGGACGTGAAAAACTGTTTTTT.

The chain is built from TRBV6-5 and TRBJ1-1; D remains ambiguous. The V end lost 6 bases, the J end lost 4 bases, and 9 bases lay between the germline ends. The CDR3 covers 12 residues. Germline V gene sequence: CDR1 MNHEY, CDR2 SVGAGI. CDR3 residues: CASRGRFTEAFF. DNA for the CDR3: TGTGCCAGCAGGGGGAGGTTCACTGAAGCTTTCTTT.

The chain carries TRBV3-1 (or the pseudogene TRBV3-2) and TRBJ2-1; tentative D call: TRBD1 (5 bases). The CDR3 is 12 amino acids. V was shortened by 4 bases and J by 8 bases, with 9 bases between the two germline ends. Germline V gene lookup returns CDR1 LGHDT and CDR2 YNNKEL (reference sequence). DNA of the CDR3: TGTGCCAGCAGCCCACAAGGGGATGAGCAGTTCTTC. Protein product: CASSPQGDEQFF.

This chain links TRBV6-6 with TRBJ1-5; D gene uncertain. This CDR3 comprises 15 residues. CDR1 and CDR2 from the germline V gene are MNHNY and SVGAGI (reference sequence). Trimming took 5 bases from V and 1 from J, leaving 12 bases between them. The DNA of the CDR3 is TGTGCCAGCAGTACCACCGGGTTAAGCAATCAGCCCCAGCATTTT. This codes for CASSTTGLSNQPQHF.

The CDR3 DNA follows: TGTGCCAGCAGCTTACTCCCCAATTCACCCCTCCACTTT. This translates into CASSLLPNSPLHF. The chain carries TRBV11-3 and TRBJ1-6; D gene unclear. Germline lookup yields CDR1 SGHNT and CDR2 YENEEA. V was trimmed by 2 bases and J by 7 bases, leaving 6 bases between them. The CDR3 spans 13 residues.

V usage is TRBV25-1 and J usage is TRBJ2-3, with TRBD1 as a possible D gene (6 bases). From germline, CDR1 is MGHDK and CDR2 SYGVNS. The CDR3 extends over 15 amino acids. Trimming took off 4 bases at V and 3 bases at J, with 14 bases between the two ends. For the CDR3, the DNA is TGTGCCAGCAGTGCACCGGGACAATTAACAGATACGCAGTATTTT. Its translation is CASSAPGQLTDTQYF.

This clone was detected once. The CDR3 sequence is CASSFSGANVLTF. In DNA, the CDR3 is TGTGCCAGCAGTTTCTCCGGGGCCAACGTCCTGACTTTC. The rearrangement joins TRBV12-3 or TRBV12-4 to TRBJ2-6; D uncertain. With 3 bases removed from V and 4 bases from J, the gap between germline ends came to 4 bases. The CDR3 is made up of 13 amino acids.

The V and J genes are TRBV11-2 and TRBJ1-1; D not certain. Trimming removed 11 bases from V and 6 bases from J, with 10 bases in between. Looked up from germline, CDR1 is SGHAT and CDR2 is FQNNGV. The CDR3 is 10 residues long. As DNA, the CDR3 is TGTGCCGGAGGGTACCCTGAAGCTTTCTTT. Amino acid sequence: CAGGYPEAFF. Combining the CDR3 with reference TRBV11-2 and TRBJ1-1 gives the whole variable domain EAGVAQSPRYKIIEKRQSVAFWCNPISGHATLYWYQQILGQGPKLLIQFQNNGVVDDSQLPKDRFSAERLKGVDSTLKIQPAKLEDSAVYLCAGGYPEAFFGQGTRLTVV.

This chain uses TRBV6-5 with TRBJ2-3, with D unresolved. The CDR3 has 11 residues. Trimming removed 6 bases at V and 6 bases at J, with 7 bases between. Germline V lookup: CDR1 MNHEY, CDR2 SVGAGI. In nucleotides, the CDR3 is TGTGCCAGCAGAAAATCTGATACGCAGTATTTT. Protein product: CASRKSDTQYF.

The chain uses TRBV12-3 or TRBV12-4 and TRBJ1-1; a weak D match, TRBD1 (5 bases). The length of the CDR3 is 13 residues. V lost 8 bases and J 6 bases, leaving 16 bases between the germline ends. In DNA form, the CDR3 reads TGTGCCAGCTCCGGCGGGGGTAGAGCTGAAGCTTTCTTT. Protein sequence: CASSGGGRAEAFF.

The genes are TRBV3-1 (or the pseudogene TRBV3-2) and TRBJ2-6; D perhaps matches TRBD1 (6 bases). Trimming took 8 bases from V and 2 from J, leaving 10 bases between them. Germline V CDR1 and CDR2: LGHDT, YNNKEL (reference sequence). CDR3 length: 14 amino acids. DNA for the CDR3: TGTGCCAGCCCACAGGGCCCTGGGGCCAACGTCCTGACTTTC. Encoded protein: CASPQGPGANVLTF.

The CDR3 loop reads CASSGLGGAGEQYF. The CDR3 nucleotides are TGTGCCAGCAGTGGGCTCGGGGGGGCCGGCGAGCAGTACTTC. The J gene is TRBJ2-7, the V gene TRBV2, with 8 positions matching TRBD2. Germline lookup yields CDR1 SNHLY and CDR2 FYNNEI. V lost 4 bases to trimming and J lost 6 bases; unmatched junction nucleotides: 8. This CDR3 region has 14 residues. Full variable domain (missing parts from reference TRBV2 and TRBJ2-7): EPEVTQTPSHQVTQMGQEVILRCVPISNHLYFYWYRQILGQKVEFLVSFYNNEISEKSEIFDDQFSVERPDGSNFTLKIRSTKLEDSAMYFCASSGLGGAGEQYFGPGTRLTVT.

The CDR3 coding sequence is TGTGCCAGCAGATCACGGGGGGGCCGTAAAGAGACCCAGTACTTC. This codes for CASRSRGGRKETQYF. This sequence joins TRBV6-5 and TRBJ2-5; 8 nucleotides match TRBD2. There are 15 residues in the CDR3. Germline CDR1 reads MNHEY; CDR2 reads SVGAGI. Losses at the gene ends were 6 bases for V and 3 bases for J; bases not matched to a gene: 9.